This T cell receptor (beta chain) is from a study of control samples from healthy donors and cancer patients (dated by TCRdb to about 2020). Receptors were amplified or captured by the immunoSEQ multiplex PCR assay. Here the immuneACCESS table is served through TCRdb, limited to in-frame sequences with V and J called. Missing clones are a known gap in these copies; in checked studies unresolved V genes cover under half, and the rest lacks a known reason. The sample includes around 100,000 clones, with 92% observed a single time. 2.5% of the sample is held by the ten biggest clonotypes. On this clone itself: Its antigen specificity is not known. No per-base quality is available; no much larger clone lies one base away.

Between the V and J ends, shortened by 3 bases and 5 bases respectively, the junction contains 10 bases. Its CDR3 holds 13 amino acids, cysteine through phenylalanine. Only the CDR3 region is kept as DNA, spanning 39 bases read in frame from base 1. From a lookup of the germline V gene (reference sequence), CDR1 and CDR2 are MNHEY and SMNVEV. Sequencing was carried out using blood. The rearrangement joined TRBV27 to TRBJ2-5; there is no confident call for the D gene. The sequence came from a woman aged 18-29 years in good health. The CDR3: CASSFGRKETQYF. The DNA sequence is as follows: TGTGCCAGCAGTTTTGGGCGGAAGGAGACCCAGTACTTC.